These 10 T cell receptor beta chains originate from one sample sequenced in a study of cytomegalovirus exposure and HLA in healthy donors. PCR primers comprised 60 Vbeta and 13 Jbeta primers. Measured with immunoSEQ multiplex PCR; TCRdb has only the in-frame clones, and not every one. The sample consists of about 180,000 clones, 85% of them appearing once. Material: PBMCs. The receptor set was obtained from a boy aged 2 to 9 in good health and CMV-seronegative.

This clone was counted once. The genes are TRBV2 and TRBJ2-1; 8 nucleotides match TRBD2. This CDR3 has 17 residues. From germline, CDR1 is SNHLY and CDR2 FYNNEI. V lost 5 bases and J lost 5; bases outside the gene matches: 14. The CDR3 DNA reads as TGTGCCAGCAGTACCCGGAGTAGCGGGGCAACCAACAATGAGCAGTTCTTC. Protein product: CASSTRSSGATNNEQFF.

The chain has TRBV6-1 and TRBJ2-3, with 15 bases lining up with TRBD2. This CDR3 is built from 17 residues. The germline CDR1 and CDR2 sequences are MNHNS and SASEGT. Unmatched junction bases numbered 7, after V lost 4 bases and J lost 5 bases. CDR3 protein: CASSGGTSGGLVDTQYF. Written as DNA, the CDR3 is TGTGCCAGCAGTGGAGGGACTAGCGGGGGGTTGGTAGATACGCAGTATTTT.

Comments on this clone: One junction end does not reproduce the germline sequence, and a read error may be involved. This chain uses TRBV10-3 with TRBJ2-1, with a possible D match to TRBD2 (5 bases). The CDR3 is 14 amino acids. Germline V gene data show CDR1 as ENHRY and CDR2 as SYGVKD. CDR3 region: CAISEPASVSALLF. In DNA, the CDR3 is TGTGCCATCAGTGAGCCAGCAAGTGTTAGCGCTCTACTCTTC.

The chain has TRBV30 and TRBJ2-1; D is uncertain. CDR3 length: 12 amino acids. The V end lost 0 bases, the J end lost 5 bases, and 5 bases lay between the germline ends. Germline V gene data show CDR1 as GTSNPN and CDR2 as SVGIG (reference sequence). The CDR3 DNA reads as TGTGCCTGGAGTGTAATAAACAATGAGCAGTTCTTC. Amino acids: CAWSVINNEQFF.

In its sample, this clone was seen once. This chain joins TRBV27 and TRBJ1-1; maybe TRBD1 (5 bases). Trimming took off 4 bases at V and 1 base at J, with 10 bases between the two ends. Germline assignment: CDR1 MNHEY and CDR2 SMNVEV (reference sequence). This CDR3 region has 14 residues. CDR3 sequence: CASSWLGPNTEAFF. As DNA, the CDR3 is TGTGCCAGCAGTTGGCTGGGGCCGAACACTGAAGCTTTCTTT.

The rearrangement uses TRBV18 and TRBJ1-6, with unresolved D. CDR1 is KGHSH, CDR2 LQKENI, per germline. The germline V and J ends were trimmed by 8 bases and 0 bases, with 17 bases remaining between them. CDR3 length: 17 residues. CDR3 DNA: TGTGCCAGCAGAGGCCAGATTAATCACTCCTATAATTCACCCCTCCACTTT. It specifies CASRGQINHSYNSPLHF.

V is TRBV2 and J is TRBJ2-7; TRBD1 might be the D (5 bases). CDR1 is SNHLY and CDR2 is FYNNEI in the germline V gene. V lost 6 bases and J 5 bases, leaving 14 bases between the germline ends. This CDR3 has 13 residues. CDR3 sequence: CASRPLGVHEQYV. Here the CDR3 DNA reads TGTGCCAGCAGGCCCCTAGGGGTCCACGAGCAGTACGTC.

Here the CDR3 reads CASSPRVGETQYF. The CDR3 DNA sequence: TGTGCCAGCTCACCCAGGGTTGGGGAGACCCAGTACTTC. The genes are TRBV18 and TRBJ2-5, with D tentatively TRBD1 (5 bases). From germline, CDR1 is KGHSH and CDR2 LQKENI. Trimming took 3 bases from V and 5 from J, leaving 10 bases between them. This CDR3 is 13 amino acids long.

The chain uses TRBV4-2 and TRBJ2-7; 10 positions match TRBD1. CDR3 length: 19 residues. Germline CDR1 is LGHNA and CDR2 is YNFKEQ. The junction had 16 bases not matched to a gene; V was cut back by 0 bases and J by 5 bases. The chain's CDR3 is CASSQEGWLRDRGLHEQYF. DNA for the CDR3: TGTGCCAGCAGCCAAGAGGGTTGGTTAAGGGACAGGGGTCTACACGAGCAGTACTTC.

The rearrangement uses TRBV10-3 and TRBJ2-1; 15 bases are shared with TRBD2. The CDR3 totals 14 residues. V was clipped by 6 bases and J by 8 bases; unmatched bases: 2. Germline loops: CDR1 ENHRY, CDR2 SYGVKD. The CDR3 DNA follows: TGTGCCATCAGCTGGACTAGCGGGGGGGATGAGCAGTTCTTC. Translated: CAISWTSGGDEQFF.